Shown below are 26 T cell receptor beta chains from a single sample sequenced in a study of blood T cell repertoires in COVID-19. TCRdb keeps only in-frame clones here, not all; method: immunoSEQ multiplex PCR. The profile shows tens of thousands of clones, roughly 89% of them singletons. Input material: peripheral blood. The receptors originated from a man older than 75 with acute or convalescent COVID-19.

In its sample, this clone was seen a few times. The genes are TRBV19 and TRBJ2-5, with 11 bases matching TRBD2. Trimming at V came to 5 bases and at J to 4 bases, leaving 18 bases not matched to a gene. Germline lookup yields CDR1 LNHDA and CDR2 SQIVND (reference sequence). The CDR3 runs to 19 residues. The CDR3 bases are TGTGCCAGTAGTGTTACTAGCGGGAGTCTTTGGGGGGGCGGAGAGACCCAGTACTTC. This translates into CASSVTSGSLWGGGETQYF. The entire variable domain, with the rest obtained from reference TRBV19 and TRBJ2-5, is as follows: DGGITQSPKYLFRKEGQNVTLSCEQNLNHDAMYWYRQDPGQGLRLIYYSQIVNDFQKGDIAEGYSVSREKKESFPLTVTSAQKNPTAFYLCASSVTSGSLWGGGETQYFGPGTRLLVL.

The CDR3 region has the DNA TGTGCCACCCAGGGGTTAAGCGACAATCAGCCCCAGCATTTT. It is translated as CATQGLSDNQPQHF. V is TRBV5-8 and J is TRBJ1-5, with D maybe TRBD1 (6 bases). Deletions cut 9 bases from V and 3 bases from J, with 16 bases between. CDR3 length: 14 residues. Germline V gene sequence: CDR1 SGHTS, CDR2 YDEGEE.

The chain uses TRBV5-6 and TRBJ2-7; maybe TRBD2 (5 bases). The CDR3 contains 12 residues. CDR1 is SGHDT and CDR2 is YYEEEE in the germline V gene. V lost 2 bases, J lost 3 bases, and 6 bases lay in between. In nucleotides, the CDR3 is TGTGCCAGCAGCTTACGGGACTACGAGCAGTACTTC. Protein: CASSLRDYEQYF.

This clone was counted once. The chain joins TRBV5-1 to TRBJ1-1; TRBD1 matches at 11 bases. Germline values: CDR1 SGHRS, CDR2 YFSETQ. This CDR3 region has 17 residues. Trimming at V came to 3 bases and at J to 1 base, leaving 8 bases not matched to a gene. CDR3 in amino acids: CASSWRGGQGANTEAFF. CDR3 DNA sequence: TGCGCCAGCAGCTGGAGGGGCGGACAGGGGGCGAACACTGAAGCTTTCTTT.

This chain joins TRBV20-1 and TRBJ2-7, with 8 bases identical to TRBD2. The CDR3 has 11 amino acids. Germline V CDR1 and CDR2: DFQATT, SNEGSKA (reference sequence). V shed 7 bases and J 6 bases; nucleotides not matched to a gene: 5. CDR3 loop: CSVSSGFEQYF. CDR3 nucleotides: TGCAGTGTTTCTAGCGGGTTCGAGCAGTACTTC.

The table lists this clone with a few counts. The DNA of the CDR3 is TGTGCCAGTACAATCTCCTCCCTAGACACCGGGGAGCTGTTTTTT. Amino acids: CASTISSLDTGELFF. The chain links TRBV19 to TRBJ2-2; D is undetermined. V dropped 7 bases and J dropped 3 bases, with 15 bases sitting between them. This CDR3 is built from 15 residues. Per germline, CDR1 LNHDA and CDR2 SQIVND (reference sequence).

This clone has a single count. This chain joins TRBV7-7 and TRBJ2-2; unclear D gene. V lost 5 bases to trimming and J lost 7 bases, with 8 bases between them. Germline loops: CDR1 SSHAT, CDR2 FNYEAQ (reference sequence). The CDR3 runs to 12 residues. The CDR3 sequence: CASSEHFGELFF. As DNA, the CDR3 is TGTGCCAGCAGCGAGCATTTCGGGGAGCTGTTTTTT. Complete variable domain (other parts from reference TRBV7-7 and TRBJ2-2): GAGVSQSPRYKVTKRGQDVTLRCDPISSHATLYWYQQALGQGPEFLTYFNYEAQPDKSGLPSDRFSAERPEGSISTLTIQRTEQRDSAMYRCASSEHFGELFFGEGSRLTVL.

The gene calls are TRBV19 and TRBJ1-5; 12 bases line up with TRBD1. The V gene end was trimmed by 4 bases and the J gene end by 7 bases; junction bases not matched to a gene: 5. The CDR3 totals 15 residues. Germline CDR1 is LNHDA and CDR2 is SQIVND (reference sequence). CDR3 DNA sequence: TGTGCCAGTAGTAAGGGACAGGGGGCCAGCCAGCCCCAGCATTTT. Its protein product is CASSKGQGASQPQHF.

This clone was detected a few times. The chain joins TRBV12-3 or TRBV12-4 to TRBJ2-1, with D maybe TRBD2 (6 bases). V lost 3 bases and J 10 bases, leaving 13 bases between the germline ends. The CDR3 totals 13 residues. CDR3 nucleotide sequence: TGTGCCAGCAGTTTCGGGCGGCTAGCGGAGCAGTTCTTC. Protein product: CASSFGRLAEQFF.

The chain recombines TRBV6-5 with TRBJ1-2; D may be TRBD1 (5 bases). The ends were cut back, 2 bases at V and 4 bases at J, with 5 bases in the middle. Germline V lookup: CDR1 MNHEY, CDR2 SVGAGI. The CDR3 is 12 amino acids. The CDR3, as DNA: TGTGCCAGCAGTTACAGGGGCTATGGCTACACCTTC. It yields the protein CASSYRGYGYTF.

The J gene is TRBJ2-1, the V gene TRBV19; TRBD2 matches at 9 bases. Germline V CDR1 and CDR2: LNHDA, SQIVND (reference sequence). The V segment lost 2 bases and the J segment 0 bases; nucleotides outside the gene matches: 11. CDR3 length: 19 amino acids. This CDR3 reads CASSIWGLANRGSYNEQFF. CDR3 DNA: TGTGCCAGTAGTATATGGGGACTAGCAAACCGAGGCTCCTACAATGAGCAGTTCTTC.

This chain links TRBV18 with TRBJ1-1; D not resolved. The CDR3 totals 17 residues. Trimming took off 1 base at V and 2 bases at J, with 17 bases between the two ends. Germline V CDR1 and CDR2: KGHSH, LQKENI. DNA of the CDR3: TGTGCCAGCTCACCACGGGCGAACCTGGATACCAACACTGAAGCTTTCTTT. This gives the protein CASSPRANLDTNTEAFF.

This clone occurred once. V and J are TRBV12-3 or TRBV12-4 and TRBJ1-1; no clear D. The CDR3 totals 11 residues. The V and J ends lost 7 bases and 0 bases respectively, with 3 bases between them. CDR3 nucleotides: TGTGCCAGCACCTTGAACACTGAAGCTTTCTTT. It encodes CASTLNTEAFF.

The chain is built from TRBV7-8 and TRBJ2-3; 9 positions match TRBD1. Germline V gives CDR1 SGHVS, CDR2 FQNEAQ. The CDR3 has 16 residues. V was pared by 8 bases and J by 3 bases, with 12 bases of the junction left unmatched. CDR3 residues: CASLNTGGAETDTQYF. CDR3 bases: TGTGCCAGCCTCAACACAGGGGGCGCGGAGACAGATACGCAGTATTTT.

The V gene is TRBV11-2, the J gene TRBJ2-7; D uncertain. The germline V gene has CDR1 SGHAT and CDR2 FQNNGV. CDR3 length: 14 residues. V lost 1 base and J lost 2, with 9 bases in between. The CDR3 sequence: CASSLVRNPYEQYF. The CDR3 region has the DNA TGTGCCAGCAGCTTAGTGAGGAACCCCTACGAGCAGTACTTC. Variable domain in full (rest from reference TRBV11-2 and TRBJ2-7): EAGVAQSPRYKIIEKRQSVAFWCNPISGHATLYWYQQILGQGPKLLIQFQNNGVVDDSQLPKDRFSAERLKGVDSTLKIQPAKLEDSAVYLCASSLVRNPYEQYFGPGTRLTVT.

This chain joins TRBV15 and TRBJ1-1, with TRBD1 matching 10 bases. CDR1 is LNHNV, CDR2 YYDKDF, per germline (reference sequence). The V and J ends lost 0 bases and 5 bases, in that order; junction bases with no gene match: 9. This CDR3 has 17 residues. The CDR3 sequence is CATSREIYRDRGTEAFF. The CDR3 DNA sequence: TGTGCCACCAGCAGAGAAATCTACCGGGACAGGGGAACTGAAGCTTTCTTT.

The rearrangement uses TRBV14 and TRBJ2-7; the match to TRBD2 covers 9 bases. The V gene's germline CDR1 is SGHDN and CDR2 FVKESK. There are 18 residues in the CDR3. J lost 4 bases, V lost 3 bases, and 16 bases had no gene match. CDR3 in DNA: TGTGCCAGCAGCCACCAAACTTACAGCGGGAGGACTTTGTACGAGCAGTACTTC. As protein: CASSHQTYSGRTLYEQYF.

The J gene is TRBJ1-4, the V gene TRBV7-2; D remains unclear. CDR3 length: 15 amino acids. Trimming took off 1 base at V and 7 bases at J, with 13 bases between the two ends. Germline V CDR1 and CDR2: SGHTA, FQGNSA. The CDR3 region is CASSLVGTEAEKLFF. The CDR3 nucleotides are TGTGCCAGCAGCTTAGTAGGCACCGAGGCTGAAAAACTGTTTTTT. Full variable domain (rest looked up from reference TRBV7-2 and TRBJ1-4): GAGVSQSPSNKVTEKGKDVELRCDPISGHTALYWYRQSLGQGLEFLIYFQGNSAPDKSGLPSDRFSAERTGGSVSTLTIQRTQQEDSAVYLCASSLVGTEAEKLFFGSGTQLSVL.

In its sample, this clone was seen once. The chain is built from TRBV30 and TRBJ2-1; tentative D call: TRBD1 (7 bases). The germline V and J ends were trimmed by 7 bases and 8 bases, with 18 bases remaining between them. Germline-derived CDR1 and CDR2 are GTSNPN and SVGIG (reference sequence). The CDR3 is made up of 13 amino acids. In DNA form, the CDR3 reads TGTGCCTCACCAGCACTCAGGGGGGATGAGCAGTTCTTC. Translation: CASPALRGDEQFF.

The J gene is TRBJ2-6, the V gene TRBV28; D is possibly TRBD2 (7 bases). Trimming left V 2 bases short and J 3 bases short, with 11 bases between. The length of the CDR3 is 16 residues. CDR1 and CDR2 from the germline V gene are MDHEN and SYDVKM. In DNA, the CDR3 is TGTGCCAGCAGTTTAACGCGGGGGCGTGGGGCCAACGTCCTGACTTTC. Translation: CASSLTRGRGANVLTF.

Here the CDR3 DNA reads TGTGCCAGCGGTACAGGGGGCTACACCTTC. Translation gives CASGTGGYTF. This chain links TRBV7-8 with TRBJ1-2; maybe TRBD1 (6 bases). V was cut by 8 bases and J by 8 bases, with 9 bases left in between. The CDR3 contains 10 residues. Looked up from germline, CDR1 is SGHVS and CDR2 is FQNEAQ.

This clone is termed medium-sized. The V and J genes are TRBV2 and TRBJ1-4; D not certain. The CDR3 has 13 amino acids. V was pared by 3 bases and J by 6 bases, with 8 bases between. Per the germline V gene, CDR1 is SNHLY and CDR2 is FYNNEI. CDR3 nucleotide sequence: TGTGCCAGCAGTGACTTCGGAGATGAAAAACTGTTTTTT. This sequence encodes CASSDFGDEKLFF.

The chain combines TRBV9 with TRBJ1-1; 8 bases fit TRBD1. The V gene's germline CDR1 is SGDLS and CDR2 YYNGEE. V lost 4 bases to trimming and J lost 4 bases; unmatched junction nucleotides: 9. CDR3 length equals 15 residues. The CDR3 sequence is CASSPRTGMSTEAFF. CDR3 coding DNA: TGTGCCAGCAGCCCCCGGACAGGGATGTCCACTGAAGCTTTCTTT.

This clone was seen a few times. V is TRBV4-1 and J is TRBJ1-4, with D hard to call. From germline, CDR1 is MGHRA and CDR2 YSYEKL. Trimming stripped 5 bases from V and 0 bases from J, with 10 bases between. This CDR3 has 15 amino acids. The CDR3 sequence is CASSVPGATNEKLFF. The CDR3 DNA is TGCGCCAGCAGCGTCCCCGGGGCAACTAATGAAAAACTGTTTTTT.

This clone has a single count. The rearrangement uses TRBV18 and TRBJ1-1, with 7 bases that match TRBD1. The CDR3 loop spans 15 amino acids. Germline V lookup: CDR1 KGHSH, CDR2 LQKENI. The J segment lost 4 bases and the V segment lost 1 base, leaving 6 bases of the junction unmatched. CDR3 sequence (DNA): TGTGCCAGCTCACCACAGGGGGCGAGCCCCACTGAAGCTTTCTTT. Its protein product is CASSPQGASPTEAFF.

The V gene is TRBV9, the J gene TRBJ2-1, with 8 bases fitting TRBD2. The CDR3 runs 16 residues. Germline CDR1 reads SGDLS; CDR2 reads YYNGEE. V lost 4 bases to trimming and J lost 8 bases; unmatched junction nucleotides: 14. The CDR3: CASSLEAGGPFDEQFF. The CDR3 DNA reads as TGTGCCAGCAGCTTGGAGGCGGGAGGCCCATTCGATGAGCAGTTCTTC. The whole variable domain, filled in from reference TRBV9 and TRBJ2-1, reads DSGVTQTPKHLITATGQRVTLRCSPRSGDLSVYWYQQSLDQGLQFLIQYYNGEERAKGNILERFSAQQFPDLHSELNLSSLELGDSALYFCASSLEAGGPFDEQFFGPGTRLTVL.